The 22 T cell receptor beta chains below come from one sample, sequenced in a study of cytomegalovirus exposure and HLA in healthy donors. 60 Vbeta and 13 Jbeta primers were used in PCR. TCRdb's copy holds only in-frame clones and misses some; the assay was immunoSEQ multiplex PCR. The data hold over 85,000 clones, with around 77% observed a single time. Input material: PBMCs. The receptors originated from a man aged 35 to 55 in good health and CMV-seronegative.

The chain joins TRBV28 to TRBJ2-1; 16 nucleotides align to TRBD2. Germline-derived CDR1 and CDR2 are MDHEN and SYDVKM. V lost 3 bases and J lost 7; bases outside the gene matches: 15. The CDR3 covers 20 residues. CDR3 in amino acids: CASSLQRQFGTSGGVNEQFF. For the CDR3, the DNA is TGTGCCAGCAGTTTGCAAAGGCAATTCGGGACTAGCGGGGGGGTGAATGAGCAGTTCTTC. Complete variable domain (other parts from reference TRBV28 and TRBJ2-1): DVKVTQSSRYLVKRTGEKVFLECVQDMDHENMFWYRQDPGLGLRLIYFSYDVKMKEKGDIPEGYSVSREKKERFSLILESASTNQTSMYLCASSLQRQFGTSGGVNEQFFGPGTRLTVL.

The CDR3 loop reads CAWSVEDWSYEQYF. The CDR3 coding sequence is TGTGCCTGGAGTGTCGAGGACTGGTCCTACGAGCAGTACTTC. The chain combines TRBV30 with TRBJ2-7, with D possibly matching TRBD2 (5 bases). Germline CDR1 reads GTSNPN; CDR2 reads SVGIG (reference sequence). This CDR3 contains 14 residues. The V and J ends lost 0 bases and 1 base respectively, with 10 bases between them.

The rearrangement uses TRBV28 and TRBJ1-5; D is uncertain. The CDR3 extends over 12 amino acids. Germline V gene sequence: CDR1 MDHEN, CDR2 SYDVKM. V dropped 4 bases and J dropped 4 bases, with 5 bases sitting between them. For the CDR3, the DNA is TGTGCCAGCAGTTCGGGTAATCAGCCCCAGCATTTT. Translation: CASSSGNQPQHF. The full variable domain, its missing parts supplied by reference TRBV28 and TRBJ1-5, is DVKVTQSSRYLVKRTGEKVFLECVQDMDHENMFWYRQDPGLGLRLIYFSYDVKMKEKGDIPEGYSVSREKKERFSLILESASTNQTSMYLCASSSGNQPQHFGDGTRLSIL.

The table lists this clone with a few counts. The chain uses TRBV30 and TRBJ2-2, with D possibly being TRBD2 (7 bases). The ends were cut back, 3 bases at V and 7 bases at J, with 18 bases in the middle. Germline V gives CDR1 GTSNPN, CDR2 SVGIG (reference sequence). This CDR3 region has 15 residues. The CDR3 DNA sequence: TGTGCCTGGAGCCCCGGGGGGCGAGACGGCGGGGAGCTGTTTTTT. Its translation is CAWSPGGRDGGELFF.

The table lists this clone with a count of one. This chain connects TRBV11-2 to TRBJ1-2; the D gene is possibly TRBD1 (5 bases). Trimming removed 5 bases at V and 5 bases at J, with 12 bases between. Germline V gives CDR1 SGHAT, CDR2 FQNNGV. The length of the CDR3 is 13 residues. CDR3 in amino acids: CASSERTRYGYTF. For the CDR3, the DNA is TGTGCCAGCAGCGAAAGGACAAGATATGGCTACACCTTC. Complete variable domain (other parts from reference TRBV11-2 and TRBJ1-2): EAGVAQSPRYKIIEKRQSVAFWCNPISGHATLYWYQQILGQGPKLLIQFQNNGVVDDSQLPKDRFSAERLKGVDSTLKIQPAKLEDSAVYLCASSERTRYGYTFGSGTRLTVV.

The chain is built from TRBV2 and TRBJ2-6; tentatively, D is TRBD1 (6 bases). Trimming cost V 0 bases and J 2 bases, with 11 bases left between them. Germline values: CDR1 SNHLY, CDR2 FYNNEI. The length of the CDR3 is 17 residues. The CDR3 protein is CASSEAIGGTGANVLTF. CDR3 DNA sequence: TGTGCCAGCAGTGAAGCGATAGGGGGAACTGGGGCCAACGTCCTGACTTTC.

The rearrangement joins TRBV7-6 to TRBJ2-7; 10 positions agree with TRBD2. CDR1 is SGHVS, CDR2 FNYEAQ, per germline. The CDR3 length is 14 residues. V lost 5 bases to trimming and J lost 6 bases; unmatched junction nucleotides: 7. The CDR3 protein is CASSGLAGATEQYF. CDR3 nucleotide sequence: TGTGCCAGCAGCGGTCTAGCGGGAGCTACCGAGCAGTACTTC.

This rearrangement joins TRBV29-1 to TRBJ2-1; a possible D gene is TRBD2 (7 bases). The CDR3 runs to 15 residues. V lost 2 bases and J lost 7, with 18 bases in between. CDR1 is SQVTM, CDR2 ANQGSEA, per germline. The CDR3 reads CSVETWGGAFNEQFF. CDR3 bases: TGCAGCGTTGAAACTTGGGGGGGGGCCTTTAATGAGCAGTTCTTC.

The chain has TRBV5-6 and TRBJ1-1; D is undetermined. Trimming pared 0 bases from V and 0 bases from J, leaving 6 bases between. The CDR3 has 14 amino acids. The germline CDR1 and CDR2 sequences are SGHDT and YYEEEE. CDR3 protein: CASSLGLMNTEAFF. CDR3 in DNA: TGTGCCAGCAGCTTGGGACTTATGAACACTGAAGCTTTCTTT. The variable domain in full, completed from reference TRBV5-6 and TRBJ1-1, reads DAGVTQSPTHLIKTRGQQVTLRCSPKSGHDTVSWYQQALGQGPQFIFQYYEEEERQRGNFPDRFSGHQFPNYSSELNVNALLLGDSALYLCASSLGLMNTEAFFGQGTRLTVV.

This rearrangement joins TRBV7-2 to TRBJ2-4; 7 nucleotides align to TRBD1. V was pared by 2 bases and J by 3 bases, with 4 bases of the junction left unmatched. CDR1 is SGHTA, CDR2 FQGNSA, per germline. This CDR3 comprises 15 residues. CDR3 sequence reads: CASSLWGTDKNIQYF. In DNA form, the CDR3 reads TGTGCCAGCAGCTTATGGGGGACAGACAAAAACATTCAGTACTTC.

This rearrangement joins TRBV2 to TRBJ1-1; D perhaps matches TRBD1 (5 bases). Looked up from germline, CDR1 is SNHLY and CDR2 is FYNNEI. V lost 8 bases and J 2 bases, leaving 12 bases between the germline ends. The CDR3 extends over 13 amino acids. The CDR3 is CASGDGRNTEAFF. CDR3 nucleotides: TGTGCCAGCGGGGACGGGAGAAACACTGAAGCTTTCTTT.

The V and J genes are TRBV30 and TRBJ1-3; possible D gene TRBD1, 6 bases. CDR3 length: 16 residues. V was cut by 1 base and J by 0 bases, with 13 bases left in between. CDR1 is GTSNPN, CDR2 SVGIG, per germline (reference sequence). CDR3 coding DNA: TGTGCCTGGAGTGCGGGACAATCCAACTCTGGAAACACCATATATTTT. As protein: CAWSAGQSNSGNTIYF.

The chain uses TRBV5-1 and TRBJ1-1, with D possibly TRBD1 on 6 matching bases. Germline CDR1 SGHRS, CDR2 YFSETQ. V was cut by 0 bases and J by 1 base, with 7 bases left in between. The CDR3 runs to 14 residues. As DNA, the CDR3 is TGCGCCAGCAGCTTGGGACAGGCGAACACTGAAGCTTTCTTT. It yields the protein CASSLGQANTEAFF.

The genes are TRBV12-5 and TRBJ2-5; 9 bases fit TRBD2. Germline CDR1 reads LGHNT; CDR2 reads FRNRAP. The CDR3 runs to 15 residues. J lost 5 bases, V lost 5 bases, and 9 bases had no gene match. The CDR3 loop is CASGPPREGLETQYF. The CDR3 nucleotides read TGTGCTAGTGGTCCGCCGCGGGAGGGCCTGGAGACCCAGTACTTC.

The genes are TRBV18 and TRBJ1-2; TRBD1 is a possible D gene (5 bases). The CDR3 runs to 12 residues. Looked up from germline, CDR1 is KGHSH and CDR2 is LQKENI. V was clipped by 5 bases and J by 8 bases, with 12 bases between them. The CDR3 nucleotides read TGTGCCAGCTCAACGGACACTTGGGGCTACACCTTC. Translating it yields CASSTDTWGYTF.

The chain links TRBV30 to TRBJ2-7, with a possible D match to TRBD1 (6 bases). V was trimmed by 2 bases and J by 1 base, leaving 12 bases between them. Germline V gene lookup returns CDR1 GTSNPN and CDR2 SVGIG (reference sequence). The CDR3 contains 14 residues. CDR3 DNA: TGTGCCTGGAGTTACAGGGTCGGTTCCTACGAGCAGTACTTC. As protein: CAWSYRVGSYEQYF.

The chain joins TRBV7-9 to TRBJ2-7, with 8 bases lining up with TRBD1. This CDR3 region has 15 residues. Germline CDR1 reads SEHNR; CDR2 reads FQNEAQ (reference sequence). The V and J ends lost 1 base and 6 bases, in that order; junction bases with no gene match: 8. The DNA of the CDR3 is TGTGCCAGCAGCTTAGTCGCGACAGGGGACCGCGAGCAGTACTTC. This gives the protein CASSLVATGDREQYF.

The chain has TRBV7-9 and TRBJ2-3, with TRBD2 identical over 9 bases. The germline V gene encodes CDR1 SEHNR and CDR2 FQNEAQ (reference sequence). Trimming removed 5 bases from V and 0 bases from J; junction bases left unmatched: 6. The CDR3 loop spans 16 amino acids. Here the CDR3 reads CASSPGLAQSTDTQYF. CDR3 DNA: TGTGCCAGCAGCCCCGGACTAGCGCAAAGCACAGATACGCAGTATTTT.

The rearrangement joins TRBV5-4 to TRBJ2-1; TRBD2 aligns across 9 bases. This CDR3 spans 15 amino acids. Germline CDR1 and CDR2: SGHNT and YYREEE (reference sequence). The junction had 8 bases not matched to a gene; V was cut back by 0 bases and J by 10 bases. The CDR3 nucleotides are TGTGCCAGCAGCTTGGACCCTAGCGGGGTTAACGAGCAGTTCTTC. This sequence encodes CASSLDPSGVNEQFF.

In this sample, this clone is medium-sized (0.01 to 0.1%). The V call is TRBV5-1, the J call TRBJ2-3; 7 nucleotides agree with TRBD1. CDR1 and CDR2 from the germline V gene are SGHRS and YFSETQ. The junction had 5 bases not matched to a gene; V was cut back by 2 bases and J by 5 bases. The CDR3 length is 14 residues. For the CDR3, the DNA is TGCGCCAGCAGCTTTGAGGGGGCAGGAGATACGCAGTATTTT. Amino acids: CASSFEGAGDTQYF.

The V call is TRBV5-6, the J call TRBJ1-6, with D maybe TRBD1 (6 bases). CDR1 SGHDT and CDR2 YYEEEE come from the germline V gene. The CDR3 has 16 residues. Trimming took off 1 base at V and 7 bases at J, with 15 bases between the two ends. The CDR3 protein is CASSLPGQNLNSPLHF. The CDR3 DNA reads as TGTGCCAGCAGCTTGCCGGGACAAAACTTGAATTCACCCCTCCACTTT.

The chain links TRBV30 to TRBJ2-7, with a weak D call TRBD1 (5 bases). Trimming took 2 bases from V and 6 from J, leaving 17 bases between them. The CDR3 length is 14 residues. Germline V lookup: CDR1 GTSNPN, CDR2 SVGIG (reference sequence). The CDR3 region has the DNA TGTGCCTGGAGTAGGGCAGGGATGGTCGGCGAGCAGTACTTC. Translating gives CAWSRAGMVGEQYF.